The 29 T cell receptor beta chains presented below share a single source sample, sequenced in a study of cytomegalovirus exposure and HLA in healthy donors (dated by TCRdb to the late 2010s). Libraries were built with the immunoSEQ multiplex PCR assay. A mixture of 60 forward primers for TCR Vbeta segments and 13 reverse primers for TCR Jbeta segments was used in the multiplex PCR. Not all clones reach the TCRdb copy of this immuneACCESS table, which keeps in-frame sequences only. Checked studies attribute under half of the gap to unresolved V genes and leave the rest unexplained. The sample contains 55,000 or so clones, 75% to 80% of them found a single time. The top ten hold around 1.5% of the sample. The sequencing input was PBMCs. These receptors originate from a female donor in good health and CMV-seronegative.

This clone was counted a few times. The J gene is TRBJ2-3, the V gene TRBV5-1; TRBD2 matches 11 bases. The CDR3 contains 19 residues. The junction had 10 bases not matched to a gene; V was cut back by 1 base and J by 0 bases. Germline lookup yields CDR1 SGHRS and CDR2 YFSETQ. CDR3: CASSLPTSGGNFSTDTQYF. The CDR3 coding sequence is TGCGCCAGCAGCTTGCCCACTAGCGGGGGAAATTTTAGCACAGATACGCAGTATTTT. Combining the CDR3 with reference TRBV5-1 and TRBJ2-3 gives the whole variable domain KAGVTQTPRYLIKTRGQQVTLSCSPISGHRSVSWYQQTPGQGLQFLFEYFSETQRNKGNFPGRFSGRQFSNSRSEMNVSTLELGDSALYLCASSLPTSGGNFSTDTQYFGPGTRLTVL.

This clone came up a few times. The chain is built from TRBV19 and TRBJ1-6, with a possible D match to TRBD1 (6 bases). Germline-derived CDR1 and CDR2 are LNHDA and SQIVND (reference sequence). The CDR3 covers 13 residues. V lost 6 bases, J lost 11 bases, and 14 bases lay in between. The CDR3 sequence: CASREVGGPPLHF. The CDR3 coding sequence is TGTGCCAGTAGAGAGGTAGGGGGTCCACCCCTCCACTTT.

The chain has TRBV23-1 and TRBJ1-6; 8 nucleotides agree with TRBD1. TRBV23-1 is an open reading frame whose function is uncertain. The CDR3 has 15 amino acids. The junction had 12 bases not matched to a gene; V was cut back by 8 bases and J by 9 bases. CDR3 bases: TGCGCCAGCTTTATACGGGACAGGTCGGGTTCACCCCTCCACTTT. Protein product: CASFIRDRSGSPLHF.

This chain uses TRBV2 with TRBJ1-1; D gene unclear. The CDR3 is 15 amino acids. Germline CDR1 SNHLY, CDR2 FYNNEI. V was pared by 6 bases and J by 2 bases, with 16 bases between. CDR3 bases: TGTGCCAGCAGAGAAAGCCAGACACTTAACACTGAAGCTTTCTTT. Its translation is CASRESQTLNTEAFF.

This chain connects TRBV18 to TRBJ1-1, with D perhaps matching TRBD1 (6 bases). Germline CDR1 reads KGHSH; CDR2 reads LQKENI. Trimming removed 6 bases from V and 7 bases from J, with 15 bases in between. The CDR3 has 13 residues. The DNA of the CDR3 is TGTGCCAGCTCTCAACTTACAGGGTATGAAGCTTTCTTT. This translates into CASSQLTGYEAFF.

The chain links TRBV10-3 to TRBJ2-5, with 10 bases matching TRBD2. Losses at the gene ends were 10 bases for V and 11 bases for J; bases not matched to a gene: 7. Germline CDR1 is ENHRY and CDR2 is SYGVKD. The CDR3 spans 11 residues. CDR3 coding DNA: TGTGCCACCCTAAGCGGGGGGGAGCAGTACTTC. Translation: CATLSGGEQYF.

CDR3 in amino acids: CASRTGQANTEAFF. The CDR3 DNA sequence: TGTGCCAGCAGGACGGGACAGGCGAACACTGAAGCTTTCTTT. V is TRBV7-9 and J is TRBJ1-1, with 8 bases fitting TRBD1. The CDR3 is 14 residues long. In germline, CDR1 is SEHNR, CDR2 FQNEAQ (reference sequence). J lost 1 base, V lost 6 bases, and 4 bases had no gene match.

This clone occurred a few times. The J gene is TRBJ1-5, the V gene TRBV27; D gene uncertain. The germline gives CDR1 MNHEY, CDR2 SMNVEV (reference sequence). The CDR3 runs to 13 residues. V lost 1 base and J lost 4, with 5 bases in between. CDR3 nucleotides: TGTGCCAGCAGTTTATGGAGAAATCAGCCCCAGCATTTT. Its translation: CASSLWRNQPQHF.

This CDR3 reads CAISNRGVDQETQYF. For the CDR3, the DNA is TGTGCCATCAGTAACAGGGGAGTGGATCAAGAGACCCAGTACTTC. The chain joins TRBV10-3 to TRBJ2-5; 7 nucleotides line up with TRBD1. CDR3 length: 15 residues. CDR1 is ENHRY and CDR2 is SYGVKD in the germline V gene. The trim removed 5 bases at V and 2 bases at J, leaving 8 bases unmatched.

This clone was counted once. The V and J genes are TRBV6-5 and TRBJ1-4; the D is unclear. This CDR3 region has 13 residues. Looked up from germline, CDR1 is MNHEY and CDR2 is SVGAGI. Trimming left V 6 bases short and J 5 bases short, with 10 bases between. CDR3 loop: CASRTRQNEKLFF. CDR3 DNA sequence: TGTGCCAGCAGGACCCGACAAAATGAAAAACTGTTTTTT.

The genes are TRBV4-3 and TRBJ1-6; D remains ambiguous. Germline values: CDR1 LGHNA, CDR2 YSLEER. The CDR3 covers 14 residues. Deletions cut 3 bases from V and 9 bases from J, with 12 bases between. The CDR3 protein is CASSQSEGFSPLHF. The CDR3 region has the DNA TGCGCCAGCAGCCAGTCGGAGGGTTTTTCACCCCTCCACTTT.

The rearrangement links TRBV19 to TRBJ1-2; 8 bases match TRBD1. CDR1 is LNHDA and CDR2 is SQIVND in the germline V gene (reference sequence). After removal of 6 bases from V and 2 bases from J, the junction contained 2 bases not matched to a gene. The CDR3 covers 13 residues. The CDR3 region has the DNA TGTGCCAGTAGCGGACAGGGAAACTATGGCTACACCTTC. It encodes CASSGQGNYGYTF. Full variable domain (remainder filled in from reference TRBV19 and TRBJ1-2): DGGITQSPKYLFRKEGQNVTLSCEQNLNHDAMYWYRQDPGQGLRLIYYSQIVNDFQKGDIAEGYSVSREKKESFPLTVTSAQKNPTAFYLCASSGQGNYGYTFGSGTRLTVV.

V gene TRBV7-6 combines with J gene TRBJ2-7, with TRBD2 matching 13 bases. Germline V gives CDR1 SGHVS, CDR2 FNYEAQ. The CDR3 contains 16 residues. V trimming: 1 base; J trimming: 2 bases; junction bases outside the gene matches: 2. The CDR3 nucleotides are TGTGCCAGCAGCTTAGGGACTAGCGGGGGAGCCTACGAGCAGTACTTC. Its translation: CASSLGTSGGAYEQYF.

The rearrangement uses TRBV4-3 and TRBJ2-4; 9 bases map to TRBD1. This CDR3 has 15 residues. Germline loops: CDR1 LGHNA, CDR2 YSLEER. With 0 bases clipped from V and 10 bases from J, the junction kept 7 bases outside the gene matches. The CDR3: CASSQDSGTGKIQYF. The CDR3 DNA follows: TGCGCCAGCAGCCAAGATAGTGGGACAGGGAAGATTCAGTACTTC.

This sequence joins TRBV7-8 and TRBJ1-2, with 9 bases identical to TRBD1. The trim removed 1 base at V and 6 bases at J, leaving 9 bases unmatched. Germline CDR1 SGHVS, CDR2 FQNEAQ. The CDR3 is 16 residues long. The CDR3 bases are TGTGCCAGCAGCTTAGATACAGGGGGCGCGTTACATGGCTACACCTTC. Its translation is CASSLDTGGALHGYTF.

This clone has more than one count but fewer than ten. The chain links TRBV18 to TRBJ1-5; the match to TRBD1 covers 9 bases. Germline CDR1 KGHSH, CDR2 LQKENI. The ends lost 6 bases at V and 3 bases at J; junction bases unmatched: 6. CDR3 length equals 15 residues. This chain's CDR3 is CASSWTGVNNQPQHF. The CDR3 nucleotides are TGTGCCAGCTCTTGGACAGGGGTTAACAATCAGCCCCAGCATTTT.

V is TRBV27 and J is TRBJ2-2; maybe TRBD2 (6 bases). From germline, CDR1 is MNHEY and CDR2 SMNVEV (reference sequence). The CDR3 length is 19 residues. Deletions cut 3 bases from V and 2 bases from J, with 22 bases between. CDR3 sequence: CASSLKAFSGGTNTGELFF. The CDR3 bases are TGTGCCAGCAGTTTGAAGGCTTTTAGTGGGGGGACTAACACCGGGGAGCTGTTTTTT.

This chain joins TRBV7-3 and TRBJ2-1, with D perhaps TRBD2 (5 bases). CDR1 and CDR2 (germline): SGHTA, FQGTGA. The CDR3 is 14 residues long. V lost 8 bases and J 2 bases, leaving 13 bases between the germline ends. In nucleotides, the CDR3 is TGTGCCAGCGGGCCCAGCGGAGCCTACAATGAGCAGTTCTTC. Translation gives CASGPSGAYNEQFF.

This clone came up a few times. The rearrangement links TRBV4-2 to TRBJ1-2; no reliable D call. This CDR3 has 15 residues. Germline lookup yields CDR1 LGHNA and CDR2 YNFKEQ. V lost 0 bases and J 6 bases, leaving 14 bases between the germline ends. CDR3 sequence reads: CASSQDELFTDGYTF. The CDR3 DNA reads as TGTGCCAGCAGCCAAGATGAGCTTTTCACCGATGGCTACACCTTC.

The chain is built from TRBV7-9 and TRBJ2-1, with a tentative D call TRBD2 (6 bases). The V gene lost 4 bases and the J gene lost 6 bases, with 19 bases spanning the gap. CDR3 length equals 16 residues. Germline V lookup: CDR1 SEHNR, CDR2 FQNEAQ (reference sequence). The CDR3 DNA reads TGTGCCAGCAGCTCCCGCACGGGGGAGAGATTCAATGAGCAGTTCTTC. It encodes CASSSRTGERFNEQFF.

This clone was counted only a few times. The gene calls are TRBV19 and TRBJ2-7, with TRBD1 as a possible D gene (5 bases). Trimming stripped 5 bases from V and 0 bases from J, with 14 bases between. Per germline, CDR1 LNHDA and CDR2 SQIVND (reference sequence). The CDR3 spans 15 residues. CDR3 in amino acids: CASSDSPSSSYEQYF. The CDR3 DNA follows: TGTGCCAGTAGTGACAGCCCGTCGAGCTCCTACGAGCAGTACTTC. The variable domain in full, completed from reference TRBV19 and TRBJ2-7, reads DGGITQSPKYLFRKEGQNVTLSCEQNLNHDAMYWYRQDPGQGLRLIYYSQIVNDFQKGDIAEGYSVSREKKESFPLTVTSAQKNPTAFYLCASSDSPSSSYEQYFGPGTRLTVT.

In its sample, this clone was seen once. The CDR3 region has the DNA TGTGCCAGTACAGGGGGCCTATATAGCAATCAGCCCCAGCATTTT. It translates to CASTGGLYSNQPQHF. The rearrangement joins TRBV5-8 to TRBJ1-5; 9 bases fit TRBD1. Germline CDR1 reads SGHTS; CDR2 reads YDEGEE. The V segment lost 8 bases and the J segment 0 bases; nucleotides outside the gene matches: 6. The CDR3 extends over 15 amino acids.

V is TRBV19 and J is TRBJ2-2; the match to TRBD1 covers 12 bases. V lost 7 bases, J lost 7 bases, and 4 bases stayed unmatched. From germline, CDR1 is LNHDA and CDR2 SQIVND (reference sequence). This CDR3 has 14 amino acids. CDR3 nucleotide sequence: TGTGCCAGTACCGGGACAGGGGGCTACGGGGAGCTGTTTTTT. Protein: CASTGTGGYGELFF.

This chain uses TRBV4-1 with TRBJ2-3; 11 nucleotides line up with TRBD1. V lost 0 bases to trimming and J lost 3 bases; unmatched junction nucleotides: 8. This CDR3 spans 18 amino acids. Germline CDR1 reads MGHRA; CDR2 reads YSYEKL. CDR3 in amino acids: CASSQDQGQGARTDTQYF. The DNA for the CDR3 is TGCGCCAGCAGCCAAGATCAAGGACAGGGGGCGAGGACAGATACGCAGTATTTT.

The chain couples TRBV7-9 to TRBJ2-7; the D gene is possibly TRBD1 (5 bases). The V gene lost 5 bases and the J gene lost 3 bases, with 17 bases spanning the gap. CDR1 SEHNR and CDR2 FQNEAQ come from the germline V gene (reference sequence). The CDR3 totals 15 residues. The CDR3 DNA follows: TGTGCCAGCAGCCCCCTTCGTCCGACAGACTACGAGCAGTACTTC. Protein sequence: CASSPLRPTDYEQYF.

The CDR3 DNA reads TGCGCCAGCAGCCAAGCCGGACAGGGACGCCGTTCTAACACTGAAGCTTTCTTT. Amino acid sequence: CASSQAGQGRRSNTEAFF. The chain carries TRBV4-3 and TRBJ1-1; TRBD1 matches 8 bases. With V trimmed by 1 base and J by 2 bases, 12 bases remained unmatched. This CDR3 region has 18 residues. Germline V gives CDR1 LGHNA, CDR2 YSLEER.

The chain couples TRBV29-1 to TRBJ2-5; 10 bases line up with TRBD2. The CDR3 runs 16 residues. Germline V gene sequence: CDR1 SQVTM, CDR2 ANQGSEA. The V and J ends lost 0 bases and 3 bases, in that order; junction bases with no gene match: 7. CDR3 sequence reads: CSVEDKKRGGKETQYF. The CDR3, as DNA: TGCAGCGTTGAAGATAAGAAGCGGGGGGGGAAAGAGACCCAGTACTTC.

The CDR3 region is CASSTSPGSTDTQYF. CDR3 nucleotides: TGTGCCAGCAGCACCTCCCCAGGCAGCACAGATACGCAGTATTTT. The chain recombines TRBV5-6 with TRBJ2-3; D is ambiguous. The CDR3 extends over 15 amino acids. Germline loops: CDR1 SGHDT, CDR2 YYEEEE. The V end lost 4 bases, the J end lost 0 bases, and 12 bases lay between the germline ends.

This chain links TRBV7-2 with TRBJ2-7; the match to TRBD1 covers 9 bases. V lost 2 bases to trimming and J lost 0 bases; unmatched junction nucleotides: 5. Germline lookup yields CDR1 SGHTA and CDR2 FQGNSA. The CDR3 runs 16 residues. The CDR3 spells CASSLSGTGFSYEQYF. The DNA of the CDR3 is TGTGCCAGCAGCTTATCGGGGACAGGGTTCTCCTACGAGCAGTACTTC.